This T cell receptor (beta chain) originates from a study of blood T cell repertoires in COVID-19. Across the study: Specimens from acute and convalescent COVID-19 originated in the United States, Italy and Spain. In each case, the material was cDNA or gDNA derived from T cells, B-cell-depleted T cells, or PBMCs.

In the original workflow: Amplified reference gene primers provided the basis for estimating nucleated cell counts. Produced via immunoSEQ multiplex PCR; TCRdb's table is partial and in-frame only. V, J and clone size are taken as reported in that table, and D and trimming were inferred from the DNA itself. The profile shows some 120,000 clones, about nine tenths of them singletons. Only a few counts were recorded for this clone. This CDR3 has 14 residues. Per germline, CDR1 DFQATT and CDR2 SNEGSKA (reference sequence). V was clipped by 3 bases and J by 3 bases; unmatched bases: 8. One Seattle source followed patients from active infection through their disease course.

The TCR comes from a man between 60 and 75 years old with COVID-19, enrolled during active disease. The chain employs TRBV20-1 and TRBJ2-7; 7 positions match TRBD2. The sample consisted of peripheral blood. This CDR3 is CSASGASGLYEQYF. CDR3 DNA sequence: TGCAGTGCTAGTGGGGCTAGCGGCCTCTACGAGCAGTACTTC.